The 11 T cell receptor beta chains below were found in one sample sequenced in a study of cytomegalovirus exposure and HLA in healthy donors (dated by TCRdb to the late 2010s). The method was the immunoSEQ multiplex PCR assay. The immuneACCESS repertoire file appears here via TCRdb, limited to in-frame rearrangements. These files lack a portion of the clones; in checked studies, under half of the deficit traces to unresolved V genes, and the cause of the others is not known. Within this sample are around 160,000 clones, with 70% to 90% of them counted one time only. In total, the top ten clones hold around 2.4% of the sample. Input material: PBMCs. Receptors originate from a man younger than 40 in good health and CMV-seropositive.

The V call is TRBV4-3, the J call TRBJ1-6; tentatively, D is TRBD1 (6 bases). CDR3 length: 16 residues. Trimming shortened V by 2 bases and J by 4 bases, and 12 bases separated the two germline ends. Germline V lookup: CDR1 LGHNA, CDR2 YSLEER. DNA of the CDR3: TGCGCCAGCAGCCAAAGGGGGTTAGCATATAATTCACCCCTCCACTTT. Its translation: CASSQRGLAYNSPLHF.

The genes are TRBV5-1 and TRBJ2-5; TRBD1 might be the D (5 bases). This CDR3 contains 14 residues. V was clipped by 0 bases and J by 5 bases, with 11 bases between them. The germline V gene encodes CDR1 SGHRS and CDR2 YFSETQ. CDR3 bases: TGCGCCAGCAGCTTGGAAGGGCAGGGTGAGACCCAGTACTTC. It encodes CASSLEGQGETQYF.

V and J are TRBV9 and TRBJ2-5, with D tentatively TRBD2 (7 bases). V dropped 2 bases and J dropped 2 bases, with 16 bases sitting between them. The CDR3 is 16 residues long. CDR1 is SGDLS and CDR2 is YYNGEE in the germline V gene. For the CDR3, the DNA is TGTGCCAGCAGCGTGGGGGGCGGGGGCCATCAAGAGACCCAGTACTTC. Residues: CASSVGGGGHQETQYF. The full variable domain, completed using reference TRBV9 and TRBJ2-5, is DSGVTQTPKHLITATGQRVTLRCSPRSGDLSVYWYQQSLDQGLQFLIQYYNGEERAKGNILERFSAQQFPDLHSELNLSSLELGDSALYFCASSVGGGGHQETQYFGPGTRLLVL.

A few counts support this clone. The rearrangement uses TRBV4-3 and TRBJ1-2, with D possibly being TRBD1 (5 bases). Germline CDR1 and CDR2: LGHNA and YSLEER. The CDR3 spans 16 residues. V lost 0 bases and J lost 3, with 14 bases in between. CDR3 residues: CASSQDRSGPYYGYTF. The CDR3 nucleotides read TGCGCCAGCAGCCAAGACCGGTCAGGGCCTTACTATGGCTACACCTTC.

A single count supports this clone. This sequence joins TRBV6-5 and TRBJ1-6, with 7 bases matching TRBD1. The V and J ends lost 2 bases and 11 bases, in that order; junction bases with no gene match: 6. The CDR3 totals 14 residues. Germline values: CDR1 MNHEY, CDR2 SVGAGI. For the CDR3, the DNA is TGTGCCAGCAGTTACAGGGGGCCGCTGGCACCCCTCCACTTT. Protein product: CASSYRGPLAPLHF.

This clone was seen only once. The chain is built from TRBV4-1 and TRBJ2-6; no clear D. The length of the CDR3 is 17 residues. Trimming cost V 1 base and J 0 bases, with 10 bases left between them. CDR1 is MGHRA, CDR2 YSYEKL, per germline. CDR3 DNA: TGCGCCAGCAGCCAAGTGATACTGCGCTCTGGGGCCAACGTCCTGACTTTC. This sequence encodes CASSQVILRSGANVLTF.

V usage is TRBV4-2 and J usage is TRBJ1-1; unclear D gene. The CDR3 consists of 16 residues. Germline CDR1 and CDR2: LGHNA and YNFKEQ. V dropped 1 base and J dropped 1 base, with 13 bases sitting between them. This CDR3 reads CASSQGLQSTNTEAFF. The CDR3 DNA reads TGTGCCAGCAGCCAAGGGTTACAGTCGACGAACACTGAAGCTTTCTTT.

The rearrangement joins TRBV4-1 to TRBJ1-2, with TRBD1 identical over 7 bases. With 4 bases clipped from V and 5 bases from J, the junction kept 7 bases outside the gene matches. The CDR3 extends over 14 amino acids. Germline V CDR1 and CDR2: MGHRA, YSYEKL. The CDR3 region has the DNA TGCGCCAGCAGCCCTCCAGGGGGGAGGTATGGCTACACCTTC. Protein sequence: CASSPPGGRYGYTF.

The rearrangement uses TRBV4-1 and TRBJ1-4; no firm D call. The ends were cut back, 2 bases at V and 7 bases at J, with 14 bases in the middle. Germline V CDR1 and CDR2: MGHRA, YSYEKL. The CDR3 extends over 15 amino acids. Here the CDR3 reads CASSQTPGVAEKLFF. CDR3 coding DNA: TGCGCCAGCAGCCAAACCCCCGGGGTTGCTGAAAAACTGTTTTTT.

The genes are TRBV4-3 and TRBJ1-4; TRBD1 matches 7 bases. Trimming took 0 bases from V and 10 from J; bases not matched to a gene: 11. CDR1 and CDR2 from the germline V gene are LGHNA and YSLEER. CDR3 length equals 16 residues. In nucleotides, the CDR3 is TGCGCCAGCAGCCAAGATAGGCAGGGGGTGGTGCGAAAACTGTTTTTT. This sequence encodes CASSQDRQGVVRKLFF.

The V and J genes are TRBV5-1 and TRBJ1-2; TRBD1 matches at 8 bases. In germline, CDR1 is SGHRS, CDR2 YFSETQ. The CDR3 is 15 residues long. V shed 0 bases, J shed 6 bases, and the junction held 7 bases outside the gene matches. CDR3 DNA: TGCGCCAGCAGCTTGGGCCGACAGGGGAGCGATGGCTACACCTTC. Its translation: CASSLGRQGSDGYTF.